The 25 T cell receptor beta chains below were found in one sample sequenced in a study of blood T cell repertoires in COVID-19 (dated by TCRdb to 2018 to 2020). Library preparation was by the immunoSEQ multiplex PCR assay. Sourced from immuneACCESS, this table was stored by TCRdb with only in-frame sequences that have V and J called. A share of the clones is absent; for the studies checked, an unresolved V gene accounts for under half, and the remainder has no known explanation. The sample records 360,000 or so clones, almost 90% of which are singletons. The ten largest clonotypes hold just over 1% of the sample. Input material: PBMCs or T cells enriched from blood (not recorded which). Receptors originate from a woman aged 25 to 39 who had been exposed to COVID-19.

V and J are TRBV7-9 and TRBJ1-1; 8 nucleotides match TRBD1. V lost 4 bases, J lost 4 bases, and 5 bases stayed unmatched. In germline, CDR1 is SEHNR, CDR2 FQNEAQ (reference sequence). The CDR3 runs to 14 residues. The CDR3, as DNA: TGTGCCAGCAGCTCAGGGGGCGCGAGCACTGAAGCTTTCTTT. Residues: CASSSGGASTEAFF.

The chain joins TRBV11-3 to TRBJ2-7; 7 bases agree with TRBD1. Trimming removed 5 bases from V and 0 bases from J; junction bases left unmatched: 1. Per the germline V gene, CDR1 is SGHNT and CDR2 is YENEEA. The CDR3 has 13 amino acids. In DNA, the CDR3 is TGTGCCAGCAGCGGACAGGTCTCCTACGAGCAGTACTTC. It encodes CASSGQVSYEQYF.

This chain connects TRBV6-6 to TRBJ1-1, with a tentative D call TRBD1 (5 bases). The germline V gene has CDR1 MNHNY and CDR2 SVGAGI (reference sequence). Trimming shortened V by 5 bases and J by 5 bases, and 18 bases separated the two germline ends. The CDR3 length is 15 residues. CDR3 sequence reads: CASSHRNLRDTEAFF. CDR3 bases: TGTGCCAGCAGTCACCGAAATCTCAGGGATACTGAAGCTTTCTTT.

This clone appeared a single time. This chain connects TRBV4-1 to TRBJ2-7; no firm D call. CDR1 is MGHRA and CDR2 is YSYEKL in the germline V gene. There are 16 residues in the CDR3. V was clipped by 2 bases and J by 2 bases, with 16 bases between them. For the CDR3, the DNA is TGCGCCAGCAGCCAATCCGAGGTTGTAGTTCCCTACGAGCAGTACTTC. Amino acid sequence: CASSQSEVVVPYEQYF.

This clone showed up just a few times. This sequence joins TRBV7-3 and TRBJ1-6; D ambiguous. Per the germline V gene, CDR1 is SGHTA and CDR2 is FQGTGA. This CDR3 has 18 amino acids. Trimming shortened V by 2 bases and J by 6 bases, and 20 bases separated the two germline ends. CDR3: CASSLRGGRPGGNSPLHF. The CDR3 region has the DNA TGTGCCAGCAGCTTACGGGGAGGTAGACCTGGTGGTAATTCACCCCTCCACTTT.

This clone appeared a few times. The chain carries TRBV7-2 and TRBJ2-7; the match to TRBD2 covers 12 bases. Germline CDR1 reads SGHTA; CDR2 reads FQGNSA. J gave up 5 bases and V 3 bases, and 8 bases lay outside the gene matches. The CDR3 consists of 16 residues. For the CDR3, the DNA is TGTGCCAGCAGCTTCGGAGGGACTAGCGGGTTCAACGAGCAGTACTTC. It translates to CASSFGGTSGFNEQYF.

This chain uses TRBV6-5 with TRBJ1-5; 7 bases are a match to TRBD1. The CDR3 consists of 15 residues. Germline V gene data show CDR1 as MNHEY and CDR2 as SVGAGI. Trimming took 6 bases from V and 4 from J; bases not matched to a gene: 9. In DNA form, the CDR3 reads TGTGCCAGCAGACGAGACAGGGCAGGGAATCAGCCCCAGCATTTT. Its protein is CASRRDRAGNQPQHF.

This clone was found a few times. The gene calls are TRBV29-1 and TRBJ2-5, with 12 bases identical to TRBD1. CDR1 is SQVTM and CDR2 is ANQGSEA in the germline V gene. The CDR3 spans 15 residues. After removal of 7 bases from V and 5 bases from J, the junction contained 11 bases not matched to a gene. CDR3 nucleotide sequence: TGCAGCGCTGACCGGGACAGGGGGCTTGGGGAGACCCAGTACTTC. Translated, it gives CSADRDRGLGETQYF.

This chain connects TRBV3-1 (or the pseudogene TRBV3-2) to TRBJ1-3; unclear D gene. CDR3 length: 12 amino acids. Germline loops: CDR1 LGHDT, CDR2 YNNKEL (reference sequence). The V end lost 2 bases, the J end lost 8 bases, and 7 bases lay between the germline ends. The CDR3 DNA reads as TGTGCCAGCAGCCAACTGCGGGACACCATATATTTT. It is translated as CASSQLRDTIYF.

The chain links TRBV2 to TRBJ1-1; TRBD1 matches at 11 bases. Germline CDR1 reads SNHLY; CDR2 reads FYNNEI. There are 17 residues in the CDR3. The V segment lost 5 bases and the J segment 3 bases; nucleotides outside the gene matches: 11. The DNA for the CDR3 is TGTGCCAGCAGTCGGCCGGGACAGGGGGTGGTCGACACTGAAGCTTTCTTT. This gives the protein CASSRPGQGVVDTEAFF. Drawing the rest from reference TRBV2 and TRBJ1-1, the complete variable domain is EPEVTQTPSHQVTQMGQEVILRCVPISNHLYFYWYRQILGQKVEFLVSFYNNEISEKSEIFDDQFSVERPDGSNFTLKIRSTKLEDSAMYFCASSRPGQGVVDTEAFFGQGTRLTVV.

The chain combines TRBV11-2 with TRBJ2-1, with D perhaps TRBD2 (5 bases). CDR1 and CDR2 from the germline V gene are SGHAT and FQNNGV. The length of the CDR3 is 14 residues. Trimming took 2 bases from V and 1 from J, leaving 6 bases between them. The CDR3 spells CASSLTRSYNEQFF. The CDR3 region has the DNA TGTGCCAGCAGCTTAACTAGGTCCTACAATGAGCAGTTCTTC.

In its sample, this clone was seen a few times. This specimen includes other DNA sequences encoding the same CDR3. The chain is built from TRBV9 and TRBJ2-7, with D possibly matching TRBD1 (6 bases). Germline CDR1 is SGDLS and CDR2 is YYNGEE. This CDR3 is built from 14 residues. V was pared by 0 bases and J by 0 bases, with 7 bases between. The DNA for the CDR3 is TGTGCCAGCAGCGTAGCGGACAGCTCCTACGAGCAGTACTTC. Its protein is CASSVADSSYEQYF.

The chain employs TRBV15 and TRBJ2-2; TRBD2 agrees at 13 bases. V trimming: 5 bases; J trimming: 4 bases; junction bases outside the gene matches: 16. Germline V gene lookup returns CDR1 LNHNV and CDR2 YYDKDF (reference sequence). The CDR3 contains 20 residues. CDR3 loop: CATSGFLGLAGPASTGELFF. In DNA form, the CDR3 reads TGTGCCACCAGCGGGTTTTTGGGACTAGCGGGACCGGCCAGCACCGGGGAGCTGTTTTTT. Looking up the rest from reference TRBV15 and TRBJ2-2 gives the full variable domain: DAMVIQNPRYQVTQFGKPVTLSCSQTLNHNVMYWYQQKSSQAPKLLFHYYDKDFNNEADTPDNFQSRRPNTSFCFLDIRSPGLGDTAMYLCATSGFLGLAGPASTGELFFGEGSRLTVL.

The CDR3 region is CASSIGTGRQPQHF. DNA for the CDR3: TGTGCCAGTAGTATCGGGACAGGTCGGCAGCCCCAGCATTTT. J is TRBJ1-5 and V is TRBV19, with 8 bases that match TRBD1. Germline CDR1 LNHDA, CDR2 SQIVND (reference sequence). CDR3 length: 14 residues. Trimming took 3 bases from V and 7 from J; bases not matched to a gene: 5.

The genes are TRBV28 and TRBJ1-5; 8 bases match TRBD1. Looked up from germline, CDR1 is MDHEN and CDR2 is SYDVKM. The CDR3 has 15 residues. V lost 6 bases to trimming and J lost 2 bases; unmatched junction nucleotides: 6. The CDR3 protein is CASRPGGVGNQPQHF. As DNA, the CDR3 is TGTGCCAGCAGACCAGGGGGCGTCGGCAATCAGCCCCAGCATTTT.

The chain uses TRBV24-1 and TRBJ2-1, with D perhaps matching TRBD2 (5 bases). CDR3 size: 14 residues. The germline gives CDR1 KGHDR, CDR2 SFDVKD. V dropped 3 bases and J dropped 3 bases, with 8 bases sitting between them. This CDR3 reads CATSDPRDYNEQFF. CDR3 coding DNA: TGTGCCACCAGTGATCCCCGGGACTACAATGAGCAGTTCTTC.

CDR3 bases: TGTGCCAGCAGGATTTCGACTTACTCCTACGAGCAGTACTTC. Protein sequence: CASRISTYSYEQYF. The rearrangement links TRBV2 to TRBJ2-7; D is ambiguous. CDR1 is SNHLY, CDR2 FYNNEI, per germline. The length of the CDR3 is 14 residues. V was shortened by 6 bases and J by 0 bases, with 12 bases between the two germline ends. Using reference TRBV2 and TRBJ2-7 for the parts outside the CDR3, the full variable domain is EPEVTQTPSHQVTQMGQEVILRCVPISNHLYFYWYRQILGQKVEFLVSFYNNEISEKSEIFDDQFSVERPDGSNFTLKIRSTKLEDSAMYFCASRISTYSYEQYFGPGTRLTVT.

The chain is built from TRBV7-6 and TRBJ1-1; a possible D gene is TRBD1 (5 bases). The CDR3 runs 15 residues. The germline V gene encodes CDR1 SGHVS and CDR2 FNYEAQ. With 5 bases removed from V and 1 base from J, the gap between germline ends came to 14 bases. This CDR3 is CASSPGWGPNTEAFF. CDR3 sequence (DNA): TGTGCCAGCAGCCCAGGGTGGGGTCCGAACACTGAAGCTTTCTTT.

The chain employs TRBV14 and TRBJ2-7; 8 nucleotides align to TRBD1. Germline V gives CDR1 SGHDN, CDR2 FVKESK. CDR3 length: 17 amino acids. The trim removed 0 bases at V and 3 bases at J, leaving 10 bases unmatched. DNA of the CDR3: TGTGCCAGCAGCCAAGATGGATGGGCAGGGGGCCTCTACGAGCAGTACTTC. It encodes CASSQDGWAGGLYEQYF. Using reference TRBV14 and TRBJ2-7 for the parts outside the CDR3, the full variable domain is EAGVTQFPSHSVIEKGQTVTLRCDPISGHDNLYWYRRVMGKEIKFLLHFVKESKQDESGMPNNRFLAERTGGTYSTLKVQPAELEDSGVYFCASSQDGWAGGLYEQYFGPGTRLTVT.

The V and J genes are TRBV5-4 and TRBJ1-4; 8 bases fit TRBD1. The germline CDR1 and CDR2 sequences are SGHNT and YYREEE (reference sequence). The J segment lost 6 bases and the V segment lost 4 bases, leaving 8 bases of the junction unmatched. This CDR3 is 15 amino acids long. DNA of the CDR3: TGTGCCAGCAGCCCATCCGTACAGGGGGATGAAAAACTGTTTTTT. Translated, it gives CASSPSVQGDEKLFF. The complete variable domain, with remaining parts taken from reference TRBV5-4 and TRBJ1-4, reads ETGVTQSPTHLIKTRGQQVTLRCSSQSGHNTVSWYQQALGQGPQFIFQYYREEENGRGNFPPRFSGLQFPNYSSELNVNALELDDSALYLCASSPSVQGDEKLFFGSGTQLSVL.

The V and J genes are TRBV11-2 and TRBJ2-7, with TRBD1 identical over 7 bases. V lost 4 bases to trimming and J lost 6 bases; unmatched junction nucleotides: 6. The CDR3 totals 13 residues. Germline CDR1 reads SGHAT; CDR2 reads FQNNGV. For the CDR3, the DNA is TGTGCCAGCAGCTCCCTGACAGGGAGCGAGCAGTACTTC. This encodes CASSSLTGSEQYF.

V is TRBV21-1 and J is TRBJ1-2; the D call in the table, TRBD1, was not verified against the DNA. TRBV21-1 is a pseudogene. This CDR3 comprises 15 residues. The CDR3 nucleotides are TGTGCCAGCACGGTCACAGGATGCCTAAACTATGGCTACACCTTC. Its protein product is CASTVTGCLNYGYTF.

CDR3 DNA: TGTGCCTGGAGTGTTTCGGCGGGGTTCTACAATGAGCAGTTCTTC. This translates into CAWSVSAGFYNEQFF. The V and J genes are TRBV30 and TRBJ2-1, with D tentatively TRBD2 (6 bases). The CDR3 is 15 residues long. The germline V gene encodes CDR1 GTSNPN and CDR2 SVGIG (reference sequence). Trimming stripped 0 bases from V and 3 bases from J, with 12 bases between.

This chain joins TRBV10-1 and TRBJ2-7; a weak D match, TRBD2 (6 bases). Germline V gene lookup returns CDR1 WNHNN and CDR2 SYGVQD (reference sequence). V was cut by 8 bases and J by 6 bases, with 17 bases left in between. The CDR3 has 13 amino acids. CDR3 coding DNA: TGCGCCAGCTCCGGAGGGAGCGGTGTCGAGCAGTACTTC. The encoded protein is CASSGGSGVEQYF.

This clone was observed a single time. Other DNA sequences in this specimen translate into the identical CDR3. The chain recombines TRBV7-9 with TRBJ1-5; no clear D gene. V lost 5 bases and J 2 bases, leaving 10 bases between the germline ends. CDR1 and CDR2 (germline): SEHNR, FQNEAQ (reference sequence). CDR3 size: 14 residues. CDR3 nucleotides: TGTGCCAGCAGCCCCGAGGGAGGCAATCAGCCCCAGCATTTT. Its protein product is CASSPEGGNQPQHF.